Here is one TCR beta chain with its context. As yet, its antigen is unknown. This specimen comes from a study of cytomegalovirus exposure and HLA in healthy donors. Study summary: The same platform was used for the roughly 120 validation repertoires as for the approximately 720 first-cohort repertoires, as reported in a later analysis.

CDR3 size: 13 residues. With V trimmed by 6 bases and J by 4 bases, 6 bases remained unmatched. Germline assignment: CDR1 SQVTM and CDR2 ANQGSEA. Study results and caveats: High sensitivity and specificity were reportedly achieved when the classifier diagnosed cytomegalovirus status. Among TCR sequences, most were rare, though some public TCRs appeared in many donors. Altogether, 150 or so TCR beta chains were recorded as cytomegalovirus-associated.

TCRdb's table, derived via immunoSEQ multiplex PCR, lists solely in-frame clones and lacks some. The table has some 98,000 clones, approximately 90% seen once; the top ten hold 3.9%. Material for sequencing was PBMCs. The chain carries TRBV29-1 and TRBJ2-3; 8 positions match TRBD2. This TCR came from a woman aged 25 to 39 in good health and CMV-seronegative. Here the CDR3 reads CSVRGGRADTQYF. For the CDR3, the DNA is TGCAGCGTACGGGGGGGCAGGGCAGATACGCAGTATTTT.